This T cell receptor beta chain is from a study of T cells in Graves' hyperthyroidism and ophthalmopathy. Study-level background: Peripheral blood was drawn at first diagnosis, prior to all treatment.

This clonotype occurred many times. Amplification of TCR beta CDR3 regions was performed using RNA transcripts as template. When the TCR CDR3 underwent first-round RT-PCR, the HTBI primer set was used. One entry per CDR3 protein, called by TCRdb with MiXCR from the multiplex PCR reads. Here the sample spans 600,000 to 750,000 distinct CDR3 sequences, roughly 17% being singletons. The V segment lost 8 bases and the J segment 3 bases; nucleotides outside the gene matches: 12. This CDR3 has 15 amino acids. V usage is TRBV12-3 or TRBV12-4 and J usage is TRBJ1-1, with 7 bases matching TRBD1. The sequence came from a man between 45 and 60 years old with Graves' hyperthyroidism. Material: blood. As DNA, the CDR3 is TGTGCCAGCGTCCCAGGACAGGCGCGATACACTGAAGCTTTCTTT. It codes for CASVPGQARYTEAFF.